These 5 T cell receptor beta chains originate from one sample sequenced in a study of cytomegalovirus exposure and HLA in healthy donors. The primer mix had 60 Vbeta and 13 Jbeta primers. TCRdb's table, derived via immunoSEQ multiplex PCR, lists solely in-frame clones and lacks some. The sample has under 150,000 clones, approximately 80% seen once. The sample was PBMCs. The receptors stem from a woman between 40 and 55 years old in good health and CMV-seropositive.

This clone was counted only a few times. Here the CDR3 DNA reads TGTGCCAGCAGCTTGGACCCCTCTAGCGGGAGGTATACCGGGGAGCTGTTTTTT. It yields the protein CASSLDPSSGRYTGELFF. The chain joins TRBV5-6 to TRBJ2-2; TRBD2 aligns across 11 bases. This CDR3 contains 18 residues. V lost 0 bases to trimming and J lost 5 bases; unmatched junction nucleotides: 9. Germline V lookup: CDR1 SGHDT, CDR2 YYEEEE.

The chain recombines TRBV2 with TRBJ1-2, with a weak D call TRBD1 (5 bases). V was pared by 1 base and J by 6 bases, with 9 bases between. Germline CDR1 and CDR2: SNHLY and FYNNEI. This CDR3 has 13 amino acids. The CDR3 region is CASSEGAGNGYTF. DNA for the CDR3: TGTGCCAGCAGTGAAGGGGCAGGGAATGGCTACACCTTC.

This clone came up many times. This sequence joins TRBV5-5 and TRBJ1-4; no clear D. This CDR3 has 15 residues. Trimming stripped 3 bases from V and 4 bases from J, with 13 bases between. Looked up from germline, CDR1 is SGHKS and CDR2 is YYEKEE (reference sequence). CDR3 nucleotide sequence: TGTGCCAGCAGCTCCGTGAGAGGAAGTAATGAAAAACTGTTTTTT. Amino acid sequence: CASSSVRGSNEKLFF.

This sequence joins TRBV12-1 and TRBJ2-5; the table's D gene call, TRBD2, was not cross checked with the DNA. TRBV12-1 constitutes a pseudogene. This CDR3 contains 21 residues. Here the CDR3 DNA reads TGTGCCAGCAGCTTTGCGCGGGTGACAGCGGGAGGGCCGTGGATGCGTGAGACCCAGTACTTC. Amino acids: CASSFARVTAGGPWMRETQYF.

A single count supports this clone. This chain uses TRBV18 with TRBJ1-4; D gene unclear. The CDR3 extends over 15 amino acids. Trimming removed 3 bases from V and 0 bases from J, with 8 bases in between. Germline V CDR1 and CDR2: KGHSH, LQKENI. CDR3 amino acids: CASSPALTTNEKLFF. The CDR3 coding sequence is TGTGCCAGCTCACCTGCACTCACAACTAATGAAAAACTGTTTTTT.